Listed below are T cell receptor beta chains from one sample, sequenced in a study of blood T cell repertoires in COVID-19. Profiled with immunoSEQ multiplex PCR; TCRdb holds only in-frame clones, not every one. The sample records approximately 250,000 clones, about 88% being singletons. The sequenced material came from PBMCs or T cells enriched from blood (not recorded which). The receptors stem from a woman aged 55-70 years in a cohort exposed to, infected with or recovered from COVID-19 (not recorded which). CDR3s include the opening cysteine and the closing phenylalanine or tryptophan. The D gene is left open where the match is weak. Some rows have no size entry. The others give once, few or many, or a class for an expanded clone.

J,length,D,size,V,DNA,CDR3
TRBJ1-2,16,TRBD1,-,TRBV4-1,TGCGCCAGCAGCCAACCCCTGGGACAGGGGTACGGCGGCTACACCTTC,CASSQPLGQGYGGYTF
TRBJ2-1,13,-,-,TRBV6-5,TGTGCCAGCAAGGAGGGGCTGTACAATGAGCAGTTCTTC,CASKEGLYNEQFF
TRBJ2-5,11,-,-,TRBV2,TGTGCCAAGGGCCCGGGGGAGACCCAGTACTTC,CAKGPGETQYF
TRBJ1-3,15,-,-,TRBV10-2,TGCGCCAGCGGGACTTTTTATAGCTCTGGAAACACCATATATTTT,CASGTFYSSGNTIYF
TRBJ1-4,12,TRBD1,-,TRBV29-1,TGCAGCGGCACAGGGGGGGAGGAAAAACTGTTTTTT,CSGTGGEEKLFF
TRBJ1-5,14,-,-,TRBV28,TGTGCCAGCAGTTTTCACCAAGACACTCAGCCCCAGCATTTT,CASSFHQDTQPQHF
TRBJ2-7,15,TRBD2,-,TRBV28,TGTGCCAGCAGTCCCGGGACTAGCTCATCCTACGAGCAGTACTTC,CASSPGTSSSYEQYF
TRBJ2-1,16,TRBD1,once,TRBV28,TGTGCCAGCATCAGGGGACAGGGTAGCTCCTACAATGAGCAGTTCTTC,CASIRGQGSSYNEQFF
TRBJ1-3,14,-,-,TRBV27,TGTGCCAGCAGGCGGGCAGGGGCTGGAAACACCATATATTTT,CASRRAGAGNTIYF
TRBJ2-7,12,-,-,TRBV7-9,TGTGCCAGCAGCCCCCGGAGCTACGAGCAGTACTTC,CASSPRSYEQYF
TRBJ2-7,15,TRBD1,-,TRBV11-3,TGTGCCAGCAGCTTAGGGGGACAGGGAGGAAACGAGCAGTACTTC,CASSLGGQGGNEQYF
TRBJ1-2,14,-,-,TRBV6-5,TGTGCCAGCAGTTCCAACGACAGGAACTATGGCTACACCTTC,CASSSNDRNYGYTF
TRBJ2-3,15,TRBD2,-,TRBV28,TGTGCCAGCAGGGAATTACTAGCGGGAGTAGATACGCAGTATTTT,CASRELLAGVDTQYF
TRBJ2-1,15,-,-,TRBV28,TGTGCCAGCACCAATCAGGGAAATTCCTACAATGAGCAGTTCTTC,CASTNQGNSYNEQFF
TRBJ1-2,16,TRBD1,-,TRBV28,TGTGCCAGCAGTTTAAGCGGCCGGACAGGGATACATGGCTACACCTTC,CASSLSGRTGIHGYTF
TRBJ2-1,13,-,-,TRBV12-3/TRBV12-4,TGTGCCAGCAGTTTTTTGGACAGAAATGAGCAGTTCTTC,CASSFLDRNEQFF
TRBJ1-1,13,TRBD1,-,TRBV28,TGTGCCAGCAGTCCGGGACAGAATTTGGAAGCTTTCTTT,CASSPGQNLEAFF
TRBJ2-6,18,TRBD1,-,TRBV19,TGTGCCAGTAGTTCTCAGACAGGGAACCGCCTGAGGGCCAACGTCCTGACTTTC,CASSSQTGNRLRANVLTF
TRBJ2-7,13,-,-,TRBV5-4,TGTGCCAGCAGTCCCGAAACCCCCAGGGAGCAGTACTTC,CASSPETPREQYF
TRBJ1-5,13,TRBD1,-,TRBV30,TGTGCCTGGGGCGGGACAGCCTATCAGCCCCAGCATTTT,CAWGGTAYQPQHF
TRBJ2-1,14,TRBD2,-,TRBV2,TGTGCCAGCAGGATTAGCGGGAGGGGTGATGAGCAGTTCTTC,CASRISGRGDEQFF
TRBJ2-1,13,-,-,TRBV7-2,TGTGCCAGCAGCTTGGGGCCGGATGGTGAGCAGTTCTTC,CASSLGPDGEQFF
TRBJ1-2,17,-,-,TRBV23-1,TGCGCCAGCAGAAATCGGACAGATGGGGAGTCTAACTATGGCTACACCTTC,CASRNRTDGESNYGYTF
TRBJ2-3,18,TRBD2,-,TRBV28,TGTGCCAGCGGAGCGGGACGGACCCGACTAGCGGGAGTCGATACGCAGTATTTT,CASGAGRTRLAGVDTQYF
TRBJ2-2,11,-,-,TRBV6-5,TGTGCCAGCAGTCATACCGGGGAGCTGTTTTTT,CASSHTGELFF
TRBJ1-1,15,TRBD1,-,TRBV5-1,TGCGCCAGCAGGGGACAGGGTGACATGAACACTGAAGCTTTCTTT,CASRGQGDMNTEAFF